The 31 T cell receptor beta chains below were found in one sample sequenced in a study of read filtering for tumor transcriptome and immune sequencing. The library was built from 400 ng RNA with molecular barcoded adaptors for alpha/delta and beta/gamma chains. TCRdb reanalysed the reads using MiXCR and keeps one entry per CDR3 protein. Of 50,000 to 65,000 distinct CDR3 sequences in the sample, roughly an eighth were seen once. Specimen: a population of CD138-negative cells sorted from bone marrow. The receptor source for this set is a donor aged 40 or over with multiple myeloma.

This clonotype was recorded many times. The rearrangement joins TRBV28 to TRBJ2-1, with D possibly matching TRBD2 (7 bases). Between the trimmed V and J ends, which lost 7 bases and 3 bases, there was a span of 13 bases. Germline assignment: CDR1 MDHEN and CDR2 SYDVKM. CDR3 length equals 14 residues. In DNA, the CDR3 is TGTGCCAGCAATCGGGGGGCGAGCTACAATGAGCAGTTCTTC. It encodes CASNRGASYNEQFF.

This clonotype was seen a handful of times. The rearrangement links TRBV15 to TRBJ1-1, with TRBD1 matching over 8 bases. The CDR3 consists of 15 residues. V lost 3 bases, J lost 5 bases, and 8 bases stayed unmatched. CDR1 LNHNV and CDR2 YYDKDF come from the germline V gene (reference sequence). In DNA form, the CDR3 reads TGTGCCACCAGCAGTGTTGGGACAGGTTATACTGAAGCTTTCTTT. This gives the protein CATSSVGTGYTEAFF.

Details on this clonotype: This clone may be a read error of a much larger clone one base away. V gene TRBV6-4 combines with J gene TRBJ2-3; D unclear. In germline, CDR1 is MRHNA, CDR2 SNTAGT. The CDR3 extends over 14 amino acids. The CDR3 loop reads CAGSTGRRGDTQYF. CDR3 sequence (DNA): TGTGCCGGCAGTACCGGCCGTCGAGGAGATACGCAGTATTTT.

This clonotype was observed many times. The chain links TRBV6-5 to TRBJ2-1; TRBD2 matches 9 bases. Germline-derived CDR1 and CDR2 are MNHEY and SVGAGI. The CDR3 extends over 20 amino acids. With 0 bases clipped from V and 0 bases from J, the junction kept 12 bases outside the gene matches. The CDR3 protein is CASSYSQGSGGIISYNEQFF. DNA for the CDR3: TGTGCCAGCAGTTACTCCCAGGGTAGCGGGGGAATCATCTCCTACAATGAGCAGTTCTTC.

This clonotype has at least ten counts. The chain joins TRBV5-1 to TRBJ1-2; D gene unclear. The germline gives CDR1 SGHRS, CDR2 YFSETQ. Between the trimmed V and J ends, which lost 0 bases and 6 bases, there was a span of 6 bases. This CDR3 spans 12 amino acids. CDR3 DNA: TGCGCCAGCAGCTTGGAACCGAATGGCTACACCTTC. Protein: CASSLEPNGYTF.

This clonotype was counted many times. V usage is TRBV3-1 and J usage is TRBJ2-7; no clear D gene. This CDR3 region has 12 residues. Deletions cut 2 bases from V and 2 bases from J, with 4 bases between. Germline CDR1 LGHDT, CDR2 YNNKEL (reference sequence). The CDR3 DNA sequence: TGTGCCAGCAGCCAAACAGCCTACGAGCAGTACTTC. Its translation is CASSQTAYEQYF.

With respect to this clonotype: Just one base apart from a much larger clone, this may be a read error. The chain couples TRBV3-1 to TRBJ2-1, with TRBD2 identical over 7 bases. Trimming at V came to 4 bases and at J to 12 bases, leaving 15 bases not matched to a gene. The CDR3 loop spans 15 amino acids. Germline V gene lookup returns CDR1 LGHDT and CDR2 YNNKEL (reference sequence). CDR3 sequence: CASSLNRDYTIGQFF. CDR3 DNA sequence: TGTGCCAGCAGCCTCAACCGGGACTATACGATAGGGCAGTTCTTC.

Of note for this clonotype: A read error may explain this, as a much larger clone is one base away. CDR3 protein: CATSDVDRGRELF. The CDR3 bases are TGTGCCACCAGTGATGTGGACAGGGGGAGGGAGCTCTTC. This chain uses TRBV24-1 with TRBJ2-1; 10 nucleotides match TRBD1. Germline V gene data show CDR1 as KGHDR and CDR2 as SFDVKD. The CDR3 contains 13 residues.

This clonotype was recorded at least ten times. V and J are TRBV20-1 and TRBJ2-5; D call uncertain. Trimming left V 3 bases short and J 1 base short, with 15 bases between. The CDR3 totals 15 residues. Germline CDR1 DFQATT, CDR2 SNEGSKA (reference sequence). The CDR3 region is CSASPSRPVQETQYF. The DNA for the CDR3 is TGCAGTGCTAGCCCCTCGCGCCCCGTCCAAGAGACCCAGTACTTC.

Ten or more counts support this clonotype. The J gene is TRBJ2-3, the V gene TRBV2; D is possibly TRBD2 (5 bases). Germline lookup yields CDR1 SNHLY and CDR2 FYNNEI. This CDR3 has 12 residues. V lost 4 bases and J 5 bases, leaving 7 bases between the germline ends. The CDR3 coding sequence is TGTGCCAGCAGTGTCGAGGGAGATACGCAGTATTTT. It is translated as CASSVEGDTQYF.

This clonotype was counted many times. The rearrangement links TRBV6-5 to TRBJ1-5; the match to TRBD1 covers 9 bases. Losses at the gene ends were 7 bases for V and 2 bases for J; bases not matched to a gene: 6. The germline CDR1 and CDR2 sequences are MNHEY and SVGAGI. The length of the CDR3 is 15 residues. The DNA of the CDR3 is TGTGCCAGCACCAAGGACAGGGGTGGCAATCAGCCCCAGCATTTT. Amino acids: CASTKDRGGNQPQHF.

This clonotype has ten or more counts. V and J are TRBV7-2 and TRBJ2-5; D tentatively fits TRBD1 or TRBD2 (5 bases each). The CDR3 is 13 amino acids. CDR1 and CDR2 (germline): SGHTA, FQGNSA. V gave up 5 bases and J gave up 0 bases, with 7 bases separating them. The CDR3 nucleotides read TGTGCCAGCAGCGGGGACCACCAAGAGACCCAGTACTTC. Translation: CASSGDHQETQYF.

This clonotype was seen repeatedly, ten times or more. The CDR3 nucleotides are TGCGCCAGCAGCCAGGGGAGGGACACAGATACGCAGTATTTT. It codes for CASSQGRDTDTQYF. The chain has TRBV23-1 and TRBJ2-3, with a tentative D call TRBD2 (7 bases). TRBV23-1 is noted as an ORF with a role that remains uncertain. This CDR3 is 14 amino acids long. V was clipped by 6 bases and J by 2 bases, with 12 bases between them.

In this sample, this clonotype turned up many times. The CDR3, as DNA: TGTGCCAGCAGCTACTCTCCCCAAGAGACCCAGTACTTC. It specifies CASSYSPQETQYF. The gene calls are TRBV7-6 and TRBJ2-5; D is ambiguous. The CDR3 sequence is 13 residues long. The ends were cut back, 4 bases at V and 1 base at J, with 7 bases in the middle. Germline values: CDR1 SGHVS, CDR2 FNYEAQ.

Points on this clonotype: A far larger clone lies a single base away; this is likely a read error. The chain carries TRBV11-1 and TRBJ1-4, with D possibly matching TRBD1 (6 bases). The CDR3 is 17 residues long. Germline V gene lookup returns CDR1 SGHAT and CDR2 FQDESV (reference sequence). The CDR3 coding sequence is TGTGCCAGCAGCTTAGGGGCCGGGGGCAGCGTTAATGAAAAACCGTTTTTT. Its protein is CASSLGAGGSVNEKPFF.

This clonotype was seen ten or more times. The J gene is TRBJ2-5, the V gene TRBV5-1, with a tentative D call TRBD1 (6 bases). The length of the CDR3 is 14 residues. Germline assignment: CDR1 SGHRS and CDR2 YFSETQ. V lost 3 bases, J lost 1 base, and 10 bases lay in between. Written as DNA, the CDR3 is TGCGCCAGCAGCTCGGGACATCTCCAAGAGACCCAGTACTTC. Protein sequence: CASSSGHLQETQYF.

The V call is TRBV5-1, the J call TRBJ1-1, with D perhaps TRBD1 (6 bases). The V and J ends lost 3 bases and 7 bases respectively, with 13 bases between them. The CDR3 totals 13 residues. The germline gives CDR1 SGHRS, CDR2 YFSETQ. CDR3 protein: CASSSQGGYEAFF. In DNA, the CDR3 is TGCGCCAGCAGCTCACAGGGAGGGTATGAAGCTTTCTTT.

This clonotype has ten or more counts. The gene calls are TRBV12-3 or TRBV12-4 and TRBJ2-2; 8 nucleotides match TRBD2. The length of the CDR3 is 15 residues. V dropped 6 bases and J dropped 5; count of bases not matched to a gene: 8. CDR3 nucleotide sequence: TGTGCCAGCAGAATTCTCCGGGGGGGGACCGGGGAGCTGTTTTTT. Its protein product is CASRILRGGTGELFF.

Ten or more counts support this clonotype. The CDR3 DNA reads TGTGCCAGCAGCTTAGGACTAGCGGGGGGCAATGAGCAGTTCTTC. This sequence encodes CASSLGLAGGNEQFF. The chain links TRBV7-9 to TRBJ2-1; 13 positions match TRBD2. The CDR3 has 15 residues. CDR1 and CDR2 from the germline V gene are SEHNR and FQNEAQ (reference sequence). Losses at the gene ends were 1 base for V and 6 bases for J; bases not matched to a gene: 0. Complete variable domain (other parts from reference TRBV7-9 and TRBJ2-1): DTGVSQNPRHKITKRGQNVTFRCDPISEHNRLYWYRQTLGQGPEFLTYFQNEAQLEKSRLLSDRFSAERPKGSFSTLEIQRTEQGDSAMYLCASSLGLAGGNEQFFGPGTRLTVL.

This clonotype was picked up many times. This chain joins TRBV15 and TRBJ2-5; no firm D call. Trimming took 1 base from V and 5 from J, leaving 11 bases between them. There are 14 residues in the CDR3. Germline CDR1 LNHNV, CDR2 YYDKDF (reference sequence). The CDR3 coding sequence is TGTGCCACCAGCAGAGCAAATTTGGGGGAGACCCAGTACTTC. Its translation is CATSRANLGETQYF.

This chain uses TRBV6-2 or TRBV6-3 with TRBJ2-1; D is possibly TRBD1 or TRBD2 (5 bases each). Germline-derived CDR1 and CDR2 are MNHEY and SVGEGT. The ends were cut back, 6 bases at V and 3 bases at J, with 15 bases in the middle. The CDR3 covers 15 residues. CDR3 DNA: TGTGCCAGCAGGGACTGGGGGTCGAGCTACAATGAGCAGTTCTTC. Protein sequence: CASRDWGSSYNEQFF.

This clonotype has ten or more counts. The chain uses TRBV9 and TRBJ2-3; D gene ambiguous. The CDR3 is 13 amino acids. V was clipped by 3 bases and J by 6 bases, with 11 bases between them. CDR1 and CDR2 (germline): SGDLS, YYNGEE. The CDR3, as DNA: TGTGCCAGCAGCGCCCGCGTTGGGGATACGCAGTATTTT. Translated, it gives CASSARVGDTQYF.

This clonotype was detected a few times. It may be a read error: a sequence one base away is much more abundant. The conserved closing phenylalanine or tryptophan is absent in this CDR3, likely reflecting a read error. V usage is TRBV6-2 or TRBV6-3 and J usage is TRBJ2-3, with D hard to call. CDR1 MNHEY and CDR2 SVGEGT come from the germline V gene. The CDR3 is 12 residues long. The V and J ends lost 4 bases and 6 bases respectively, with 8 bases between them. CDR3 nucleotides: TGTGCCAGCAGTTCTGGGATGGATACGCAGTATCTT. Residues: CASSSGMDTQYL.

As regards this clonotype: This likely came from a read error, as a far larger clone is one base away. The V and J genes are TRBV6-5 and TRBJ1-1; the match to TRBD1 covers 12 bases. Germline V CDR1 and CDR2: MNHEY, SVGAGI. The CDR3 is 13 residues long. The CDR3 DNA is TGTGCCAGCAGCACCGGGACAGGGGGCACAACTTCCTTT. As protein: CASSTGTGGTTSF.

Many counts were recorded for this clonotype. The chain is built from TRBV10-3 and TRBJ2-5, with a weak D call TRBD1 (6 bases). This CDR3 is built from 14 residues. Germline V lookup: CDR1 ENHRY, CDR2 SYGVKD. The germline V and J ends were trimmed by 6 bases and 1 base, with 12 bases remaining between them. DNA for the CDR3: TGTGCCATCAGGGGGGCCGGGGCCCAAGAGACCCAGTACTTC. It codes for CAIRGAGAQETQYF.

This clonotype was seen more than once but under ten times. This CDR3 reads CASSRTGTSNQPQHF. The DNA of the CDR3 is TGTGCCAGCTCACGGACAGGGACTAGCAATCAGCCCCAGCATTTT. The chain uses TRBV18 and TRBJ1-5, with TRBD1 identical over 8 bases. CDR1 is KGHSH, CDR2 LQKENI, per germline. Trimming cost V 4 bases and J 0 bases; bases outside gene matches: 2. The CDR3 runs to 15 residues.

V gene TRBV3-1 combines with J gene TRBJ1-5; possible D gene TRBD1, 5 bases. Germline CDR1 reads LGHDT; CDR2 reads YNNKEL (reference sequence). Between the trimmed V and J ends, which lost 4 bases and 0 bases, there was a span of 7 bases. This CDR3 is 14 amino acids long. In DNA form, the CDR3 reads TGTGCCAGCAGCCCTAGGGGTAGCAATCAGCCCCAGCATTTT. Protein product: CASSPRGSNQPQHF.

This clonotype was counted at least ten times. CDR3 sequence: CASSWPLNRERDTQYF. CDR3 nucleotide sequence: TGCGCCAGCAGCTGGCCCCTTAATCGGGAAAGGGATACGCAGTATTTT. This rearrangement joins TRBV5-1 to TRBJ2-3; D might be TRBD2 (5 bases). The germline V and J ends were trimmed by 3 bases and 6 bases, with 20 bases remaining between them. This CDR3 contains 16 residues. Germline loops: CDR1 SGHRS, CDR2 YFSETQ.

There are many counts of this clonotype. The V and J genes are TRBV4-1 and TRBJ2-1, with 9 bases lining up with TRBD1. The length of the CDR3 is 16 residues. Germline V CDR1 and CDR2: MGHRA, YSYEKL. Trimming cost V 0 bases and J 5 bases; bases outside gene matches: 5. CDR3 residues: CASSQETGGGHNEQFF. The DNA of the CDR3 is TGCGCCAGCAGCCAAGAAACAGGGGGCGGGCACAATGAGCAGTTCTTC.

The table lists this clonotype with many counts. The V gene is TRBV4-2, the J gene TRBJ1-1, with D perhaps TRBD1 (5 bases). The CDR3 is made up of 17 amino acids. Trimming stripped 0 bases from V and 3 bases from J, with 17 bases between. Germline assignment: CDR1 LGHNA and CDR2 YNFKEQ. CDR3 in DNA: TGTGCCAGCAGCCAAGAGCTCACCCCCCGGGGGGACACTGAAGCTTTCTTT. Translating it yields CASSQELTPRGDTEAFF.

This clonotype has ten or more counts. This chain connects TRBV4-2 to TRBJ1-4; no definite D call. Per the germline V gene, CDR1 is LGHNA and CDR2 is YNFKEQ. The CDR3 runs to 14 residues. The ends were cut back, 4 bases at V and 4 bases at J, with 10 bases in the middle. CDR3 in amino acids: CASSPAYDNEKLFF. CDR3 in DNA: TGTGCCAGCAGCCCCGCGTACGATAATGAAAAACTGTTTTTT.